Sequencing of this T cell receptor (beta chain) was carried out in a study of cytomegalovirus exposure and HLA in healthy donors. Study-wide results and limits: The authors listed about 170 TCR beta chains as cytomegalovirus-associated. In terms of immune exposure information, only CMV serostatus was available. Both high specificity and high sensitivity reportedly marked the classifier's diagnosis of cytomegalovirus status.

The PCR contained 60 Vbeta and 13 Jbeta primers. In the authors' workflow: As a later analysis found, there were approximately 80 million unique TCR beta chains, of which roughly 11 million were shared. This table comes from immunoSEQ multiplex PCR, and its TCRdb copy is limited to in-frame clones, with some not included. That table is the source of V, J and clone size, and D and trimming were worked out from the DNA. The data contain 200,000 or so clones, 82% of them singletons. V shed 3 bases and J shed 2 bases, with 4 bases lying between them. CDR1 DFQATT and CDR2 SNEGSKA come from the germline V gene (reference sequence). The CDR3 contains 11 residues. Remarks on this clone: Its cognate antigen is unknown. Within the sample, other DNA sequences also encode this same CDR3.

Sequencing used PBMCs. The J gene is TRBJ1-1, the V gene TRBV20-1; no reliable D call. The sequence was collected from a boy aged 2-9 years in good health and CMV-seronegative. This CDR3 is CSARGNTEAFF. CDR3 nucleotide sequence: TGCAGTGCTAGGGGCAACACTGAAGCTTTCTTT.